A selection of T cell receptor beta chains follows, all from one sample in a study of blood T cell repertoires in COVID-19. Here immunoSEQ multiplex PCR was the method, and the copy in TCRdb shows in-frame clones only, minus some. The sample contains approximately 100,000 clones, approximately 86% of which appear only once. Material: PBMCs or T cells enriched from blood (not recorded which). The receptors originated from a woman between 50 and 59 years old who had recovered from COVID-19. Each CDR3 is given with its conserved first and last residue. A D gene is named only where the DNA matches it firmly. Clone size is shown for a subset of rows, as once, few, many or a class of expanded clone.

. TRBJ2-7 TRBV4-1 TRBD2 TGCGCCAGCAGCCAAGATCAGATGACTAGCGGGAGGTGGGGGTCCTACGAGCAGTACTTC CASSQDQMTSGRWGSYEQYF
. TRBJ2-2 TRBV28 TRBD2 TGTGCCAGCAGGCCAGCGGGGGCCAACACCGGGGAGCTGTTTTTT CASRPAGANTGELFF
. TRBJ2-3 TRBV9 . TGTGCCAGCAGCGGCCCACAGCGGACCCCGGGGACGCAGTATTTT CASSGPQRTPGTQYF
. TRBJ1-2 TRBV27 . TGTGCCAGCAGTTTCGGGAATAACTATGGCTACACCTTC CASSFGNNYGYTF
. TRBJ1-2 TRBV28 . TGTGCCAGCAGCATCACCAACCGGGATTACTATGGCTACACCTTC CASSITNRDYYGYTF
. TRBJ1-1 TRBV6-5 . TGTGCCAGCTCTTCCCCCGCTCAGCGGGCTTTCTTT CASSSPAQRAFF
. TRBJ2-3 TRBV5-1 . TGCGCCAGCAGCTCGGTTGTGGTCACTAGCACAGATACGCAGTATTTT CASSSVVVTSTDTQYF
once TRBJ1-6 TRBV5-1 . TGCGCCAGCAGCTTGGAAATTACAGGGAATTCACCCCTCCACTTT CASSLEITGNSPLHF
. TRBJ2-7 TRBV29-1 TRBD1 TGCAGCGTGGGGTCTGGGCAGGGGGTACGCTACGAGCAGTACTTC CSVGSGQGVRYEQYF
. TRBJ2-7 TRBV19 . TGTGCCACCGGCGGGCTGGGATCCTACGAGCAGTACTTC CATGGLGSYEQYF